These T cell receptor beta chains were read from a single sample in a study of shared clonotypes between healthy human individuals. This table comes from immunoSEQ multiplex PCR, and its TCRdb copy is limited to in-frame clones, with some not included. The top ten hold less than 15% of the sample, which has about 490,000 clones, about 80% seen once. Sequenced: PBMCs. All receptors derive from a woman in her thirties or forties in good health. Some clones in this sample may be carry-over from other donors' samples. Each CDR3 is given with its conserved first and last residue. D genes are given only for firm matches. Some rows mark clone size as missing; the rest say once, few, many or name a class of expanded clone.

TRBJ1-2,.,TRBV15,.,CATSRFQQGPYGYTF,TGTGCCACCAGCAGATTTCAGCAGGGGCCCTATGGCTACACCTTC
TRBJ2-7,.,TRBV28,.,CASSFLAGEQYF,TGTGCCAGCAGTTTTCTGGCGGGCGAGCAGTACTTC
TRBJ2-7,TRBD2,TRBV19,.,CASRLLAGGLYEQYF,TGTGCCAGTAGGTTGCTAGCGGGAGGCCTCTACGAGCAGTACTTC
TRBJ2-1,TRBD2,TRBV5-1,.,CASSWTPGLAANEQFF,TGCGCCAGCAGCTGGACACCGGGACTAGCGGCTAATGAGCAGTTCTTC
TRBJ2-5,.,TRBV2,.,CASFLVQETQYF,TGTGCCAGCTTTCTCGTCCAAGAGACCCAGTACTTC
TRBJ2-1,TRBD2,TRBV5-1,.,CASSLPSGSSYNEQFF,TGCGCCAGCAGCTTGCCCAGCGGGAGCTCCTACAATGAGCAGTTCTTC
TRBJ2-5,TRBD2,TRBV11-1,.,CASSWTSGETQYF,TGTGCCAGCAGCTGGACTAGCGGAGAGACCCAGTACTTC
TRBJ1-1,.,TRBV30,.,CAWRWGKNTEAFF,TGTGCCTGGAGATGGGGGAAGAACACTGAAGCTTTCTTT
TRBJ2-2,TRBD1,TRBV5-4,.,CASSLQGTVNTGELFF,TGTGCCAGCAGCTTGCAGGGGACAGTCAACACCGGGGAGCTGTTTTTT
TRBJ2-7,.,TRBV7-3,.,CASRPGGAAYEQYF,TGTGCCAGCAGACCCGGAGGGGCCGCCTACGAGCAGTACTTC
TRBJ2-7,TRBD2,TRBV7-2,.,CASSLVGTRVPEQYF,TGTGCCAGCAGCTTAGTTGGGACTAGGGTCCCCGAGCAGTACTTC
TRBJ1-1,.,TRBV10-1,few,CASSDLGTFPTEAFF,TGCGCCAGCAGTGACCTCGGGACATTCCCAACTGAAGCTTTCTTT
TRBJ1-4,TRBD1,TRBV30,.,CAWSRTGGDEKLFF,TGTGCCTGGAGTCGGACAGGGGGGGATGAAAAACTGTTTTTT
TRBJ2-5,.,TRBV13,.,CASSPRDSGETQYF,TGTGCCAGCAGCCCCAGGGATAGTGGAGAGACCCAGTACTTC
TRBJ2-7,TRBD2,TRBV6-5,.,CASSYSPAGAYEQYF,TGTGCCAGCAGTTACTCACCAGCGGGGGCCTACGAGCAGTACTTC
TRBJ2-7,TRBD2,TRBV7-9,.,CASSATAGSGWGGYEQYF,TGTGCCAGCAGCGCCACCGCCGGCTCCGGGTGGGGGGGCTACGAGCAGTACTTC
TRBJ2-1,TRBD2,TRBV5-3,.,CARSIGLGRSYNEQFF,TGTGCCAGAAGCATAGGACTAGGGAGGTCCTACAATGAGCAGTTCTTC
TRBJ1-6,.,TRBV27,.,CASSAYGPDNSPLHF,TGTGCCAGCAGCGCTTACGGACCGGATAATTCACCCCTCCACTTT
TRBJ2-7,.,TRBV30,many,CAGTGNSYEQYF,TGTGCCGGAACAGGGAATTCCTACGAGCAGTACTTC
TRBJ2-1,.,TRBV6-6,.,CASSTGLPNEQFF,TGTGCCAGCAGCACAGGGCTTCCAAATGAGCAGTTCTTC
TRBJ1-2,.,TRBV4-3,few,CASSQDLPGSYGYTF,TGCGCCAGCAGCCAAGATCTCCCAGGGAGCTATGGCTACACCTTC
TRBJ1-1,TRBD1,TRBV28,few,CASSFWTGNTEAFF,TGTGCCAGCAGTTTCTGGACAGGCAACACTGAAGCTTTCTTT
TRBJ2-7,.,TRBV27,.,CASSSDSTYEQYF,TGTGCCAGCAGTTCGGACAGTACCTACGAGCAGTACTTC
TRBJ2-5,.,TRBV28,.,CASSFGLQETQYF,TGTGCCAGCAGTTTCGGGCTCCAAGAGACCCAGTACTTC
TRBJ1-2,TRBD1,TRBV6-5,.,CASTGTGVYGYTF,TGTGCCAGCACCGGGACAGGGGTGTATGGCTACACCTTC
TRBJ2-7,.,TRBV7-9,.,CASSLVVGGNEQYF,TGTGCCAGCAGCTTAGTTGTAGGAGGCAACGAGCAGTACTTC
TRBJ1-5,TRBD1,TRBV5-1,.,CASSLEGARSQPQHF,TGCGCCAGCAGCTTGGAGGGGGCGAGGAGTCAGCCCCAGCATTTT
TRBJ1-6,.,TRBV5-4,.,CASSPDQDGTLHF,TGTGCCAGCAGCCCAGACCAGGACGGGACCCTCCACTTT
TRBJ2-1,.,TRBV11-3,once,CASSGGPVPYNEQFF,TGTGCCAGCAGCGGCGGGCCAGTCCCCTACAATGAGCAGTTCTTC
TRBJ1-1,TRBD1,TRBV12-5,few,CASGTGQLTEAFF,TGTGCTAGTGGAACGGGACAGCTCACTGAAGCTTTCTTT
TRBJ2-2,TRBD1,TRBV2,.,CASRADRANTGELFF,TGTGCCAGCAGGGCGGACAGGGCGAACACCGGGGAGCTGTTTTTT
TRBJ2-3,.,TRBV6-6,.,CASRPTTRNTQYF,TGTGCCAGCAGACCGACGACGAGAAATACGCAGTATTTT
TRBJ1-2,.,TRBV7-6,.,CASSEDFGYGYTF,TGTGCCAGCTCAGAGGATTTCGGGTATGGCTACACCTTC
TRBJ1-4,TRBD1,TRBV7-6,.,CASSRNGPGQINEKLFF,TGTGCCAGCAGCAGAAACGGCCCGGGACAGATTAATGAAAAACTGTTTTTT
TRBJ1-1,TRBD1,TRBV28,.,CASKLPTGGNTEAFF,TGTGCCAGCAAGCTCCCGACAGGGGGGAACACTGAAGCTTTCTTT
TRBJ2-4,TRBD2,TRBV10-3,.,CAIRPGGLDHYAKNIQYF,TGTGCCATCAGGCCGGGGGGTTTGGACCATTATGCCAAAAACATTCAGTACTTC
TRBJ1-2,TRBD1,TRBV9,.,CASSVDSGQGSGYTF,TGTGCCAGCAGCGTTGACTCGGGACAGGGAAGTGGCTACACCTTC
TRBJ2-5,TRBD2,TRBV5-6,.,CASSTGLAGDIETQYF,TGTGCCAGCAGCACGGGACTAGCGGGAGATATAGAGACCCAGTACTTC
TRBJ2-1,TRBD2,TRBV28,.,CASSGLAEVNEQFF,TGTGCCAGCAGTGGACTAGCGGAGGTCAATGAGCAGTTCTTC
TRBJ2-2,.,TRBV7-7,.,CASSLDGANTGELFF,TGTGCCAGCAGCTTAGATGGCGCGAACACCGGGGAGCTGTTTTTT
TRBJ2-7,TRBD1,TRBV28,.,CASTHQGVAYEQYF,TGTGCCAGCACCCACCAGGGGGTGGCCTACGAGCAGTACTTC
TRBJ2-5,.,TRBV6-1,.,CASRRQISQETQYF,TGTGCCAGCAGACGACAGATCTCCCAAGAGACCCAGTACTTC
TRBJ2-1,.,TRBV7-9,.,CASSSERRPYNEQFF,TGTGCCAGCAGCTCCGAGCGAAGACCCTACAATGAGCAGTTCTTC
TRBJ2-1,.,TRBV7-9,.,CASSLAGGGAASEQFF,TGTGCCAGCAGCTTAGCGGGGGGCGGGGCGGCTTCTGAGCAGTTCTTC
TRBJ1-2,TRBD1,TRBV14,.,CASSQEGTGDGYTF,TGTGCCAGCAGCCAAGAAGGGACAGGGGATGGCTACACCTTC
TRBJ2-1,.,TRBV7-3,once,CASSPRGYSNEQFF,TGTGCCAGCAGCCCCCGAGGGTATTCCAATGAGCAGTTCTTC
TRBJ2-7,TRBD1,TRBV6-1,few,CASSEGGTGAYEQYF,TGTGCCAGCAGTGAAGGAGGGACAGGGGCCTACGAGCAGTACTTC
TRBJ2-7,TRBD2,TRBV5-4,.,CASSQASGKSYEQYF,TGTGCCAGCAGCCAGGCTAGCGGGAAGTCCTACGAGCAGTACTTC
TRBJ2-7,.,TRBV4-2,.,CASSQDSSPDYEQYF,TGTGCCAGCAGCCAAGATAGTTCTCCGGACTACGAGCAGTACTTC